This T cell receptor (beta chain) was observed in a study of glioma-infiltrating T cells after dendritic cell vaccination. This clone came up a few times. No antigen is known for it. CDR3 length: 15 amino acids. Germline loops: CDR1 SNHLY, CDR2 FYNNEI. Trimming removed 7 bases from V and 0 bases from J, with 13 bases in between. The immunoSEQ assay amplified TCRB CDR3 from up to 2 ug DNA. Clones were sequenced by immunoSEQ multiplex PCR, and TCRdb holds only the in-frame ones, with some missing. The table includes fewer than 85,000 clones, over 75% detected once. Whole-study results and caveats: Few patients contributed both blood and tumor specimens.

Fresh-frozen tumor tissue and more than two years of survival data were available for all. The gene calls are TRBV2 and TRBJ2-1; D may be TRBD2 (6 bases). The receptor comes from a human donor with glioblastoma. This specimen consisted of blood, obtained before dendritic cell vaccination. The CDR3 DNA follows: TGTGCCAGCAAGCCCCCCGGGAGCTCCTACAATGAGCAGTTCTTC. The encoded protein is CASKPPGSSYNEQFF. The full variable domain, its missing parts supplied by reference TRBV2 and TRBJ2-1, is EPEVTQTPSHQVTQMGQEVILRCVPISNHLYFYWYRQILGQKVEFLVSFYNNEISEKSEIFDDQFSVERPDGSNFTLKIRSTKLEDSAMYFCASKPPGSSYNEQFFGPGTRLTVL.